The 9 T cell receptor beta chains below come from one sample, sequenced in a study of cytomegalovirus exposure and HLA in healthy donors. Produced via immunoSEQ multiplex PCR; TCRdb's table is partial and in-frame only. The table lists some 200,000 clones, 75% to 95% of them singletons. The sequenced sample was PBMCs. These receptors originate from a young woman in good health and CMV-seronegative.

The CDR3 here is CASIRDRSLEYGYTF. As DNA, the CDR3 is TGTGCCAGCATCCGGGACAGGAGCTTAGAATATGGCTACACCTTC. The genes are TRBV2 and TRBJ1-2; 8 nucleotides align to TRBD1. This CDR3 comprises 15 residues. The germline V gene has CDR1 SNHLY and CDR2 FYNNEI. Losses at the gene ends were 7 bases for V and 5 bases for J; bases not matched to a gene: 12.

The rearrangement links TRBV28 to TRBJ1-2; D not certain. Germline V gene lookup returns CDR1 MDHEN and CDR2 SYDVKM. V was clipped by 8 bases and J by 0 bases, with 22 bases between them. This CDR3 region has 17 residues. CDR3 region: CASLSGRRRSTNYGYTF. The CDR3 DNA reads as TGTGCCAGCTTGTCGGGCCGGAGGCGCTCAACTAACTATGGCTACACCTTC.

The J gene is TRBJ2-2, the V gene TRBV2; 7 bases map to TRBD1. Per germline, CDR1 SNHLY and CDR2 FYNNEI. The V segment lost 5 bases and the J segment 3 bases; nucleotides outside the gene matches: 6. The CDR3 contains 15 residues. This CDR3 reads CASSPTGTDTGELFF. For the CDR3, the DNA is TGTGCCAGCAGTCCGACAGGGACGGACACCGGGGAGCTGTTTTTT.

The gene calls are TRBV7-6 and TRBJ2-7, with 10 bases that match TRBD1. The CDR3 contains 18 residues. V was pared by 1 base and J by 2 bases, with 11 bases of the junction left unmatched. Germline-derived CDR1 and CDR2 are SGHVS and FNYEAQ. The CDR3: CASSLGWTGGLAPYEQYF. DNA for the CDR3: TGTGCCAGCAGCTTAGGTTGGACAGGGGGTCTAGCCCCCTACGAGCAGTACTTC.

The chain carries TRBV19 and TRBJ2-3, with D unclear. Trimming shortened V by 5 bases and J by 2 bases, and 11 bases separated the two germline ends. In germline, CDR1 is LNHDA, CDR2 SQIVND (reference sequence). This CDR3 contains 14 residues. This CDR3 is CASSLRVYTDTQYF. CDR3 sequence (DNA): TGTGCCAGTAGTCTCCGGGTGTACACAGATACGCAGTATTTT.

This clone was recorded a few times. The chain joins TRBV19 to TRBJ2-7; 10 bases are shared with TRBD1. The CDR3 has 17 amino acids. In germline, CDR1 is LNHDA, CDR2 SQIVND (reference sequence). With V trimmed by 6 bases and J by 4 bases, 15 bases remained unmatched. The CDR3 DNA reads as TGTGCCAGTAGCTGGGGCGAACCGGGACAGGGGACATACGAGCAGTACTTC. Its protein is CASSWGEPGQGTYEQYF. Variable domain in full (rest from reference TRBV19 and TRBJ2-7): DGGITQSPKYLFRKEGQNVTLSCEQNLNHDAMYWYRQDPGQGLRLIYYSQIVNDFQKGDIAEGYSVSREKKESFPLTVTSAQKNPTAFYLCASSWGEPGQGTYEQYFGPGTRLTVT.

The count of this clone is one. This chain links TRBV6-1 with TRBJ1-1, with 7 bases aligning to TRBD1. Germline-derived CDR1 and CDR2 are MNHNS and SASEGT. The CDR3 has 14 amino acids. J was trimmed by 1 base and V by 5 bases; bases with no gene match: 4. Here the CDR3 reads CASSTRQGNTEAFF. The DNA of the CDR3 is TGTGCCAGCAGTACCAGACAGGGGAACACTGAAGCTTTCTTT.

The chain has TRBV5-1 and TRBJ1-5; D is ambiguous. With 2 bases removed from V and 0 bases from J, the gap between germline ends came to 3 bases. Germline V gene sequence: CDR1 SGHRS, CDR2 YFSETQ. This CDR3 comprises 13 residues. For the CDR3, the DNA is TGCGCCAGCAGCTTTAATAGCAATCAGCCCCAGCATTTT. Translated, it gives CASSFNSNQPQHF. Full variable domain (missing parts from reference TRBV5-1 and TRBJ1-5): KAGVTQTPRYLIKTRGQQVTLSCSPISGHRSVSWYQQTPGQGLQFLFEYFSETQRNKGNFPGRFSGRQFSNSRSEMNVSTLELGDSALYLCASSFNSNQPQHFGDGTRLSIL.

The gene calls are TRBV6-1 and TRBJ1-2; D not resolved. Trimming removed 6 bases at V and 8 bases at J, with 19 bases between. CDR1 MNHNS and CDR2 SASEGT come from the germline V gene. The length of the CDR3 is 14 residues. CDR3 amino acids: CASRTGVAVTGYTF. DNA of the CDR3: TGTGCCAGCAGGACGGGAGTCGCGGTAACGGGCTACACCTTC.